The clone carrying this T cell receptor (beta chain) was counted many times. The antigen is not known. The germline V gene has CDR1 MDHEN and CDR2 SYDVKM. Germline trimming cut 4 bases from V and 4 bases from J; bases unmatched to any gene: 7. There are 16 residues in the CDR3. This sample is drawn from a study of T cells after posttransplantation cyclophosphamide. The method was immunoSEQ multiplex PCR; TCRdb's version includes in-frame clones alone and lacks a portion of them. The sample shows roughly 24,000 clones, no singletons; the ten largest hold 6% to 7%. Study-wide results and limits: Recipient CMV seropositivity and CMV reactivation strongly tracked TRB clonality. Tissue-infiltrating T cells from skin or gut overlapped little with blood T cells.

The clonotype was recovered from an older woman in good health, CMV-negative, and a related stem cell transplant donor. This chain uses TRBV28 with TRBJ2-5, with 12 positions matching TRBD2. Sequencing used PBMCs. CDR3 sequence: CASSYLAGGPGETQYF. The CDR3 DNA reads TGTGCCAGCAGTTACCTAGCGGGAGGGCCGGGAGAGACCCAGTACTTC.